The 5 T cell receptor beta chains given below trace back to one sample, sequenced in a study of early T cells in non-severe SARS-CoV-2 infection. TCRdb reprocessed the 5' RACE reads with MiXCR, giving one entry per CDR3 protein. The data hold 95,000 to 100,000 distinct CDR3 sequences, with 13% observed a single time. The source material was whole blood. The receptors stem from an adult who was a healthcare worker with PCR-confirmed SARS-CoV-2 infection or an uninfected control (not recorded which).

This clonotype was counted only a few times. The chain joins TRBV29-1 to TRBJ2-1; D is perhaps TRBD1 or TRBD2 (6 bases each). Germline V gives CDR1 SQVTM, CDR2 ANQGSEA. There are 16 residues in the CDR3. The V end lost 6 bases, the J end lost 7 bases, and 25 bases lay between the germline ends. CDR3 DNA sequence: TGCAGCGTCGCGGGATGGAGGGGGAAGGCTGGAAATGAGCAGTTCTTC. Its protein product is CSVAGWRGKAGNEQFF.

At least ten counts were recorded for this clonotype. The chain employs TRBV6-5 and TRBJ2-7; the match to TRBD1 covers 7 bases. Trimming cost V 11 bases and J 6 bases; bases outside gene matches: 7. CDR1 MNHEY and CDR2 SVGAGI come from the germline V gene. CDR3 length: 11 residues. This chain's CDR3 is CAAHQGVEQYF. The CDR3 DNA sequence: TGTGCCGCCCACCAGGGGGTCGAGCAGTACTTC.

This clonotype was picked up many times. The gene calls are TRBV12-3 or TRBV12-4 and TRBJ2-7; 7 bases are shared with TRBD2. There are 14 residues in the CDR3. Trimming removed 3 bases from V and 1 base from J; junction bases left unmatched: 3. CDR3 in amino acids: CASSFGGGSYEQYF. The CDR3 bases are TGTGCCAGCAGTTTTGGGGGGGGATCCTACGAGCAGTACTTC.

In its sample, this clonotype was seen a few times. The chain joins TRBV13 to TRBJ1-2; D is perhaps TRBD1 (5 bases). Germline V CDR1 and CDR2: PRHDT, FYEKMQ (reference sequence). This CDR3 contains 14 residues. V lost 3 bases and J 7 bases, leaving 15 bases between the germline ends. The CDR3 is CASSLSGQTFGYTF. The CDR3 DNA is TGTGCCAGCAGCTTGAGCGGACAAACTTTTGGCTACACCTTC.

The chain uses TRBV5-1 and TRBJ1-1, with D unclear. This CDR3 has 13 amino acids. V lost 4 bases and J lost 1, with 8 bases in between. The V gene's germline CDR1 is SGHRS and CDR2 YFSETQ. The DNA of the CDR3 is TGCGCCAGCAGCCTTGCAAAGAACACTGAAGCTTTCTTT. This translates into CASSLAKNTEAFF.